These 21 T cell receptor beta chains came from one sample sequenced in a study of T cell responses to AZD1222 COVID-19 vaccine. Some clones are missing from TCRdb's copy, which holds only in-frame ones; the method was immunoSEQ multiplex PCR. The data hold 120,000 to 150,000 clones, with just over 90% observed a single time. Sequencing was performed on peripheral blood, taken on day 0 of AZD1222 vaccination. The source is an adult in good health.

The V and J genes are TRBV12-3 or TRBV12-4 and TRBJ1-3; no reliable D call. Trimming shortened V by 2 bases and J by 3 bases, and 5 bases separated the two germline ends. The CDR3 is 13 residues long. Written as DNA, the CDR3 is TGTGCCAGCAGTTTAAGGGTTGGAAACACCATATATTTT. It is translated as CASSLRVGNTIYF.

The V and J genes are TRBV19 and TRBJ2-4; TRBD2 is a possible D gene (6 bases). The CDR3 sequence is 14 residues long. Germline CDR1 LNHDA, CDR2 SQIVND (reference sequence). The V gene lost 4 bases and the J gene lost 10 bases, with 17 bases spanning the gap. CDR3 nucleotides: TGTGCCAGTAGTAGACTCCACGGGGGTAAAATTCAGTACTTC. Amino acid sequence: CASSRLHGGKIQYF. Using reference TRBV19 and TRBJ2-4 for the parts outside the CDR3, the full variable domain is DGGITQSPKYLFRKEGQNVTLSCEQNLNHDAMYWYRQDPGQGLRLIYYSQIVNDFQKGDIAEGYSVSREKKESFPLTVTSAQKNPTAFYLCASSRLHGGKIQYFGAGTRLSVL.

CDR3 in DNA: TGTGCCAGCAGCCGGGGGGGGCTCTCCTACAATGAGCAGTTCTTC. Protein product: CASSRGGLSYNEQFF. The chain is built from TRBV5-8 and TRBJ2-1, with 8 positions matching TRBD2. The ends lost 4 bases at V and 0 bases at J; junction bases unmatched: 3. The CDR3 loop spans 15 amino acids. CDR1 is SGHTS and CDR2 is YDEGEE in the germline V gene.

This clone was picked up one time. CDR3 DNA: TGTGCCAGCAGCGTAGCAAACTCAGGAATCACAGATACGCAGTATTTT. Residues: CASSVANSGITDTQYF. The chain carries TRBV9 and TRBJ2-3, with unresolved D. CDR1 and CDR2 from the germline V gene are SGDLS and YYNGEE. V lost 0 bases and J 2 bases, leaving 13 bases between the germline ends. The CDR3 spans 16 residues.

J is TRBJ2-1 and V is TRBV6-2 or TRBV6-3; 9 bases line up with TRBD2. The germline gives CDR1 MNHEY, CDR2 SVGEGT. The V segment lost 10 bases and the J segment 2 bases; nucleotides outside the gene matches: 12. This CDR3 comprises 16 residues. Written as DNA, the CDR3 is TGTGCCACCAGCGACGCTAGCGGGATCGCCTACAATGAGCAGTTCTTC. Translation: CATSDASGIAYNEQFF.

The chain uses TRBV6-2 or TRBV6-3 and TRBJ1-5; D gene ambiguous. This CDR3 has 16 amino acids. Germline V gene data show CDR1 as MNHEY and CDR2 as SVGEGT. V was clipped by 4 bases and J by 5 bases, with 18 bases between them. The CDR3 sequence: CASSSRWIHSDQPQHF. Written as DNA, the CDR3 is TGTGCCAGCAGTTCCAGGTGGATACATTCGGATCAGCCCCAGCATTTT.

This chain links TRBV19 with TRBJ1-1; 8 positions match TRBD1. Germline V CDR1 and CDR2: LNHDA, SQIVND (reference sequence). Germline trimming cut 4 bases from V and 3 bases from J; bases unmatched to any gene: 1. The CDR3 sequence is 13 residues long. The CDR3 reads CASSKQGDTEAFF. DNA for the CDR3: TGTGCCAGTAGTAAACAGGGGGACACTGAAGCTTTCTTT.

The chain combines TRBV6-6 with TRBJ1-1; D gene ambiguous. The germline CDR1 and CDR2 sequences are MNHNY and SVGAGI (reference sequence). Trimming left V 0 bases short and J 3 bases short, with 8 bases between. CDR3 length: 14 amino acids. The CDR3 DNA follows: TGTGCCAGCAGTTACTCCCCCCGGGACACTGAAGCTTTCTTT. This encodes CASSYSPRDTEAFF.

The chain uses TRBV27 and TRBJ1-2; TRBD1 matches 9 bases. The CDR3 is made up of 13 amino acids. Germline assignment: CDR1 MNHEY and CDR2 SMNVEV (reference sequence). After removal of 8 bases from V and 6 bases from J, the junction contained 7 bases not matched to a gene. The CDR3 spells CASRTGASNGYTF. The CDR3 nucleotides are TGTGCCAGCCGGACAGGGGCGAGTAATGGCTACACCTTC.

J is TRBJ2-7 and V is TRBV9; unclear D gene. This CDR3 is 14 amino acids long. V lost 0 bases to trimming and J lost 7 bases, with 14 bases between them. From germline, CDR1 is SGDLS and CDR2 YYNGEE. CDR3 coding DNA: TGTGCCAGCAGCGTAGAAAGGGTAGGTCGGGAGCAGTACTTC. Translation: CASSVERVGREQYF.

In DNA, the CDR3 is TGTGCCAGCGGGGGGACCGGGACAGGGGCCTCCTTCTATGGCTACACCTTC. Its translation: CASGGTGTGASFYGYTF. The chain carries TRBV27 and TRBJ1-2, with 10 bases lining up with TRBD1. Germline CDR1 is MNHEY and CDR2 is SMNVEV (reference sequence). The CDR3 runs to 17 residues. V dropped 8 bases and J dropped 4; count of bases not matched to a gene: 16.

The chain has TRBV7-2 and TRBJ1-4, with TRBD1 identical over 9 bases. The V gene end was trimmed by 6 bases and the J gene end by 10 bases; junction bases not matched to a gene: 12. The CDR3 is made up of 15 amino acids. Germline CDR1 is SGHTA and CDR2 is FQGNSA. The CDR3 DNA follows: TGTGCCAGCAGTTATACCGACAGGGGGGCGGGAAAACTGTTTTTT. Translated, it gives CASSYTDRGAGKLFF.

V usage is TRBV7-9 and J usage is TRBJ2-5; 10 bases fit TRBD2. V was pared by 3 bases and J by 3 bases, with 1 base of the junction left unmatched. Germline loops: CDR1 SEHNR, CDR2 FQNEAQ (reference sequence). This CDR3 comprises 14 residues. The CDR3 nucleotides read TGTGCCAGCAGCTTCCTAGCGGGGGAAGAGACCCAGTACTTC. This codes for CASSFLAGEETQYF. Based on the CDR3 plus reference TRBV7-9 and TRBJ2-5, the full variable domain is DTGVSQNPRHKITKRGQNVTFRCDPISEHNRLYWYRQTLGQGPEFLTYFQNEAQLEKSRLLSDRFSAERPKGSFSTLEIQRTEQGDSAMYLCASSFLAGEETQYFGPGTRLLVL.

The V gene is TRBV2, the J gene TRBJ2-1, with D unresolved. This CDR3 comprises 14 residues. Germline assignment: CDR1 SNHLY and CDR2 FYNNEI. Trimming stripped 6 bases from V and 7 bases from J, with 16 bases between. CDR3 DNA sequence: TGTGCCAGCAGCCTATACGGTGGCCAGAATGAGCAGTTCTTC. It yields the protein CASSLYGGQNEQFF.

CDR3: CASRSGTGKEKLFF. DNA for the CDR3: TGTGCCAGCAGGTCCGGGACTGGGAAGGAAAAACTGTTTTTT. The J gene is TRBJ1-4, the V gene TRBV6-5; a possible D gene is TRBD1 (5 bases). The germline CDR1 and CDR2 sequences are MNHEY and SVGAGI. This CDR3 is 14 amino acids long. Trimming took 6 bases from V and 8 from J, leaving 16 bases between them.

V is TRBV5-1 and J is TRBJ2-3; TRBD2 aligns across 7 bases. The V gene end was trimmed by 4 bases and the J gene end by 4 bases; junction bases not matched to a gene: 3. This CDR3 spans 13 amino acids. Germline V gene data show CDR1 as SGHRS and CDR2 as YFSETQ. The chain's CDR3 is CASSPGGSDTQYF. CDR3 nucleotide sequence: TGCGCCAGCAGCCCGGGAGGATCAGATACGCAGTATTTT.

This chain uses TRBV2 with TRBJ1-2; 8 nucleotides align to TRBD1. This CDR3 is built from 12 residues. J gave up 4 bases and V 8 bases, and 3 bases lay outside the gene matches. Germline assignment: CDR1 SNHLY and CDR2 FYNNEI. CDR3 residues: CASRTGGYGYTF. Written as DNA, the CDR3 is TGTGCCAGCCGAACAGGGGGCTATGGCTACACCTTC.

CDR3: CASSLGRPGTGELFF. The CDR3 DNA sequence: TGTGCCAGCAGTTTGGGAAGACCGGGAACCGGGGAGCTGTTTTTT. The chain employs TRBV27 and TRBJ2-2, with D possibly matching TRBD2 (5 bases). The V gene lost 3 bases and the J gene lost 5 bases, with 13 bases spanning the gap. CDR1 is MNHEY, CDR2 SMNVEV, per germline (reference sequence). The CDR3 is 15 residues long.

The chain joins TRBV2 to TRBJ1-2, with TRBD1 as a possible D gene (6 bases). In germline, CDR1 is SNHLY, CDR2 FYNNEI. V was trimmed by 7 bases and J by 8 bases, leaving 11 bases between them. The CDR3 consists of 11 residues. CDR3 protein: CASTAGDGYTF. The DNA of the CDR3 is TGTGCCAGCACTGCAGGGGACGGCTACACCTTC.

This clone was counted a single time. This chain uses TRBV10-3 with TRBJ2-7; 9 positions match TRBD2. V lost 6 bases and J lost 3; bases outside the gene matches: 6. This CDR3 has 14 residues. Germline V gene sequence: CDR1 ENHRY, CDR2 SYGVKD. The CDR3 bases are TGTGCCATCAGCCCTGCTAGCGGGAACTACGAGCAGTACTTC. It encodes CAISPASGNYEQYF.

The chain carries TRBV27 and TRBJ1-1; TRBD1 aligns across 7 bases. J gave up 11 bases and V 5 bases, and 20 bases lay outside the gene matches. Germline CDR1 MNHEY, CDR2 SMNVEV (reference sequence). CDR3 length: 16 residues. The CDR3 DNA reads TGTGCCAGCAGTCCAATCGGCGTGGAGGGACAGACCTGGGCTTTCTTT. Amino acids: CASSPIGVEGQTWAFF.